This T cell receptor beta chain is from a study of T cell responses to AZD1222 COVID-19 vaccine. Study-wide points: Repertoire samples came only from after the peak T cell response. At 160-218 and 743-854, vaccine-associated CD4 TCRs were dominant, and they spanned spike. At baseline, seropositivity was found in only six or seven AZD1222 recipients.

This CDR3 has 15 residues. Germline-derived CDR1 and CDR2 are SNHLY and FYNNEI. V lost 4 bases, J lost 7 bases, and 11 bases stayed unmatched. As to this clone: No antigen is known for it.

The table came from immunoSEQ multiplex PCR; TCRdb's copy has only in-frame clones and leaves some out. The sample yields about 110,000 clones, roughly 82% seen once. This sequence was found in an adult in good health. The V call is TRBV2, the J call TRBJ1-2, with 8 bases fitting TRBD1. Here the sequenced sample was peripheral blood, taken on day 0 of AZD1222 vaccination. The chain's CDR3 is CASSVHPGQGRGYTF. Here the CDR3 DNA reads TGTGCCAGCAGTGTCCACCCTGGACAGGGCCGTGGCTACACCTTC.